A single sample is the source of the 10 T cell receptor beta chains below, sequenced in a study of OX40 agonist ivuxolimab in advanced cancers. Libraries were prepared by immunoSEQ multiplex PCR; TCRdb keeps only in-frame clonotypes and omits some of them. Counted here are more than 70,000 clones, 91% occurring once; the ten biggest clones make up 1.6%. Sequencing used CD4+ or CD8+ T cells sorted from blood, obtained in a trial of the OX40 agonist ivuxolimab. The receptors were sampled from an adult with an advanced solid tumor such as melanoma, head and neck, liver or kidney cancer.

The chain is built from TRBV28 and TRBJ1-1; 7 positions match TRBD1. The CDR3 runs 15 residues. J gave up 0 bases and V 5 bases, and 6 bases lay outside the gene matches. CDR1 and CDR2 (germline): MDHEN, SYDVKM. The CDR3 sequence: CASSQGQPMNTEAFF. The CDR3 DNA reads TGTGCCAGCAGTCAGGGACAGCCCATGAACACTGAAGCTTTCTTT.

The J gene is TRBJ2-1, the V gene TRBV5-1, with D possibly TRBD1 on 6 matching bases. CDR1 is SGHRS and CDR2 is YFSETQ in the germline V gene. Trimming removed 4 bases at V and 8 bases at J, with 19 bases between. The CDR3 totals 15 residues. CDR3 DNA sequence: TGCGCCAGCAGCCTAGGACAGATATCTAAGGATGAGCAGTTCTTC. Its translation: CASSLGQISKDEQFF.

Notes on this clone: One junction end does not reproduce the germline sequence, and a read error may be involved. The chain recombines TRBV4-3 with TRBJ2-6, with unresolved D. The CDR3 runs 14 residues. The germline CDR1 and CDR2 sequences are LGHNA and YSLEER. The CDR3 region has the DNA TGCGCCAGCAGCCAGGAAGTTGGGGTCAACGTCCTGACTTTC. This gives the protein CASSQEVGVNVLTF.

The rearrangement links TRBV2 to TRBJ1-6; D ambiguous. The CDR3 spans 12 residues. The germline gives CDR1 SNHLY, CDR2 FYNNEI. Trimming pared 4 bases from V and 4 bases from J, leaving 2 bases between. DNA for the CDR3: TGTGCCAGCAGTGTGTATAATTCACCCCTCCACTTT. This translates into CASSVYNSPLHF.

The chain is built from TRBV6-5 and TRBJ1-2; 9 bases fit TRBD1. With V trimmed by 4 bases and J by 7 bases, 7 bases remained unmatched. Germline lookup yields CDR1 MNHEY and CDR2 SVGAGI. The CDR3 covers 14 residues. The CDR3 DNA reads as TGTGCCAGCAGTTCACAGGGGGCCCTCCCTGGCTACACCTTC. It codes for CASSSQGALPGYTF.

The chain employs TRBV28 and TRBJ1-4; TRBD1 aligns across 7 bases. With 4 bases clipped from V and 8 bases from J, the junction kept 16 bases outside the gene matches. CDR1 is MDHEN, CDR2 SYDVKM, per germline. The CDR3 is 17 amino acids. The CDR3 DNA reads TGTGCCAGCAGTTCCCCAATAACTACAGGGGTTAAGGAAAAACTGTTTTTT. It encodes CASSSPITTGVKEKLFF.

The genes are TRBV5-1 and TRBJ2-1; D may be TRBD2 (5 bases). Germline values: CDR1 SGHRS, CDR2 YFSETQ. CDR3 length: 13 amino acids. The V end was cut by 5 bases, the J end by 7 bases, with 13 bases between. The CDR3 sequence: CASSYGVGNEQFF. For the CDR3, the DNA is TGCGCCAGCAGTTACGGGGTTGGGAATGAGCAGTTCTTC.

This sequence joins TRBV7-9 and TRBJ2-7; D may be TRBD2 (6 bases). The V end lost 0 bases, the J end lost 2 bases, and 8 bases lay between the germline ends. This CDR3 spans 14 amino acids. CDR1 and CDR2 from the germline V gene are SEHNR and FQNEAQ (reference sequence). The CDR3, as DNA: TGTGCCAGCAGCTTAGCGGGGGGAACCTACGAGCAGTACTTC. Amino acids: CASSLAGGTYEQYF.

The chain couples TRBV6-5 to TRBJ1-2; D unclear. V lost 4 bases to trimming and J lost 0 bases, with 9 bases between them. CDR1 is MNHEY and CDR2 is SVGAGI in the germline V gene. The CDR3 is 14 amino acids. This CDR3 reads CASSSDGTNYGYTF. Written as DNA, the CDR3 is TGTGCCAGCAGTTCCGACGGTACTAACTATGGCTACACCTTC.

This chain uses TRBV19 with TRBJ1-1; 9 nucleotides align to TRBD1. V dropped 6 bases and J dropped 4; count of bases not matched to a gene: 15. From germline, CDR1 is LNHDA and CDR2 SQIVND (reference sequence). The CDR3 length is 17 residues. DNA for the CDR3: TGTGCCAGTAGGGTGGGGGACAGGGTGGTGATGGGCACTGAAGCTTTCTTT. It is translated as CASRVGDRVVMGTEAFF.